These 32 T cell receptor beta chains originate from one sample sequenced in a study of neurological immune-mediated disorders. TCRdb redid the calling of the 5' RACE reads with MiXCR, one entry per CDR3 protein. The profile shows about 80,000 distinct CDR3 sequences, under 10% of them singletons. Sequencing used PBMCs. These receptors were collected from a man in his fifties in good health.

For this clonotype: This sequence may be a read error, since a much larger clone differs from it by one base. CDR3 bases: TGTACCAGCAGCACAAGCAGGGTATCGGAGACCCAGTACTTC. It translates to CTSSTSRVSETQYF. This chain uses TRBV7-8 with TRBJ2-5, with D tentatively TRBD1 (5 bases). The CDR3 covers 14 residues. The germline gives CDR1 SGHVS, CDR2 FQNEAQ.

This clonotype appeared many times. The chain employs TRBV5-1 and TRBJ1-5; D gene uncertain. V shed 0 bases and J shed 0 bases, with 7 bases lying between them. Germline V gives CDR1 SGHRS, CDR2 YFSETQ. The CDR3 sequence is 15 residues long. The CDR3 bases are TGCGCCAGCAGCTTGGTGGGGAATAGCAATCAGCCCCAGCATTTT. This translates into CASSLVGNSNQPQHF.

Many counts were recorded for this clonotype. The chain carries TRBV2 and TRBJ1-4, with D perhaps TRBD1 (5 bases). This CDR3 has 14 amino acids. V dropped 7 bases and J dropped 0 bases, with 9 bases sitting between them. Germline CDR1 and CDR2: SNHLY and FYNNEI. DNA of the CDR3: TGTGCCAGCACTGGACAAACAACTAATGAAAAACTGTTTTTT. It is translated as CASTGQTTNEKLFF.

The chain employs TRBV27 and TRBJ1-5; D is perhaps TRBD1 (6 bases). CDR1 MNHEY and CDR2 SMNVEV come from the germline V gene (reference sequence). CDR3 length: 15 amino acids. Trimming took off 6 bases at V and 0 bases at J, with 12 bases between the two ends. CDR3 protein: CASSNRAYSNQPQHF. The CDR3 DNA reads TGTGCCAGCAGCAACAGGGCATATAGCAATCAGCCCCAGCATTTT.

In its sample, this clonotype was seen a few times. J is TRBJ2-2 and V is TRBV4-1; TRBD2 might be the D (5 bases). Trimming shortened V by 1 base and J by 4 bases, and 13 bases separated the two germline ends. The germline CDR1 and CDR2 sequences are MGHRA and YSYEKL. The length of the CDR3 is 16 residues. CDR3 loop: CASSQAAGILTGELFF. CDR3 nucleotide sequence: TGCGCCAGCAGCCAAGCGGCCGGGATACTCACCGGGGAGCTGTTTTTT.

Ten or more counts support this clonotype. This chain connects TRBV12-3 or TRBV12-4 to TRBJ2-3, with a possible D match to TRBD1 (6 bases). The CDR3 extends over 15 amino acids. V lost 6 bases and J lost 1, with 14 bases in between. The CDR3 is CASSTTGLGTDTQYF. Written as DNA, the CDR3 is TGTGCCAGCAGCACTACAGGGTTGGGCACAGATACGCAGTATTTT.

This clonotype was recorded many times. The rearrangement uses TRBV12-3 or TRBV12-4 and TRBJ2-3, with 12 nucleotides matching TRBD1. The V segment lost 6 bases and the J segment 4 bases; nucleotides outside the gene matches: 8. This CDR3 spans 16 amino acids. The CDR3 DNA reads as TGTGCCAGCAGCTCATACCGGGACAGGGGGCCAGATACGCAGTATTTT. This gives the protein CASSSYRDRGPDTQYF.

This clonotype came up many times. This CDR3 reads CASSRQRIDYNSPLHF. The CDR3 DNA reads TGTGCCAGCAGTCGACAGCGGATAGACTATAATTCACCCCTCCACTTT. The V gene is TRBV6-2 or TRBV6-3, the J gene TRBJ1-6; a possible D gene is TRBD1 (5 bases). The CDR3 has 16 residues. V gave up 5 bases and J gave up 3 bases, with 14 bases separating them. Germline values: CDR1 MNHEY, CDR2 SVGEGT.

The sample holds many counts of this clonotype. V gene TRBV7-3 combines with J gene TRBJ2-5; 8 bases agree with TRBD2. There are 15 residues in the CDR3. J was trimmed by 2 bases and V by 4 bases; bases with no gene match: 6. CDR1 and CDR2 from the germline V gene are SGHTA and FQGTGA. CDR3 coding DNA: TGTGCCAGCAGCTGGACGGGGGGGCGACAAGAGACCCAGTACTTC. It yields the protein CASSWTGGRQETQYF.

This clonotype was observed at least ten times. The CDR3 nucleotides are TGTGCCAGCAGCCGCATTCCGGGACAGGGTGGCGAGACCCAGTACTTC. Amino acids: CASSRIPGQGGETQYF. The chain recombines TRBV5-6 with TRBJ2-5; 9 positions match TRBD1. The J segment lost 5 bases and the V segment lost 4 bases, leaving 12 bases of the junction unmatched. CDR1 and CDR2 from the germline V gene are SGHDT and YYEEEE. This CDR3 is built from 16 residues.

This clonotype appeared many times. The chain is built from TRBV11-3 and TRBJ2-2; D gene ambiguous. V gave up 2 bases and J gave up 5 bases, with 15 bases separating them. CDR1 is SGHNT and CDR2 is YENEEA in the germline V gene. The CDR3 totals 16 residues. CDR3 sequence (DNA): TGTGCCAGCAGCTTACTCGGAGTCCAAGGGACCGGGGAGCTGTTTTTT. Protein sequence: CASSLLGVQGTGELFF.

This clonotype was observed at least ten times. The V and J genes are TRBV7-9 and TRBJ2-7; 8 nucleotides agree with TRBD1. After removal of 5 bases from V and 5 bases from J, the junction contained 14 bases not matched to a gene. CDR1 is SEHNR and CDR2 is FQNEAQ in the germline V gene (reference sequence). The CDR3 extends over 16 amino acids. The CDR3 protein is CASSDLDRGNGNEQYF. CDR3 DNA sequence: TGTGCCAGCAGCGACTTAGACAGGGGTAATGGGAACGAGCAGTACTTC.

This clonotype was detected many times. The chain employs TRBV5-1 and TRBJ2-1, with 14 bases lining up with TRBD2. The length of the CDR3 is 14 residues. Germline V CDR1 and CDR2: SGHRS, YFSETQ. J lost 8 bases, V lost 3 bases, and 1 base had no gene match. The CDR3 bases are TGCGCCAGCAGCTGGACTAGCGGGGGGTATGAGCAGTTCTTC. Translated: CASSWTSGGYEQFF.

The sample holds a few counts of this clonotype. J is TRBJ2-5 and V is TRBV20-1; D gene ambiguous. Germline values: CDR1 DFQATT, CDR2 SNEGSKA (reference sequence). The CDR3 contains 11 residues. V was trimmed by 7 bases and J by 2 bases, leaving 8 bases between them. CDR3 coding DNA: TGCAGTGGCCCACGGCAAGAGACCCAGTACTTC. Protein product: CSGPRQETQYF.

This clonotype was detected many times. V is TRBV5-1 and J is TRBJ2-7; weak D call: TRBD1 (5 bases). In germline, CDR1 is SGHRS, CDR2 YFSETQ. The CDR3 covers 14 residues. V was pared by 4 bases and J by 2 bases, with 13 bases between. CDR3 loop: CASSGADRAYEQYF. DNA of the CDR3: TGCGCCAGCAGCGGGGCGGACCGAGCCTACGAGCAGTACTTC.

This clonotype was counted at least ten times. The chain carries TRBV21-1 and TRBJ2-7; the table's TRBD2 call for D was not verified on the DNA. TRBV21-1 is a pseudogene. This CDR3 has 16 residues. The CDR3 DNA reads as TGTGCCAGCAAGACCGGGACTAGCGGGAGCTCCTACGAGCAGTACTTC. Its translation: CASKTGTSGSSYEQYF.

This clonotype came up a few times. This chain uses TRBV7-2 with TRBJ2-7; no clear D gene. CDR1 SGHTA and CDR2 FQGNSA come from the germline V gene. The V end was cut by 1 base, the J end by 0 bases, with 7 bases between. The CDR3 contains 14 residues. CDR3 sequence (DNA): TGTGCCAGCAGCTTAGTACCCAACTCCTACGAGCAGTACTTC. Its protein is CASSLVPNSYEQYF.

Remarks on this clonotype: This could be a read error, since a much larger clone is one nucleotide away. The CDR3 loop reads CVTKPRESTDTQYF. The CDR3 DNA follows: TGTGTCACCAAGCCCCGGGAAAGCACAGATACGCAGTATTTT. This chain links TRBV12-3 or TRBV12-4 with TRBJ2-3; weak D call: TRBD2 (5 bases). CDR3 size: 14 residues.

This clonotype was seen at least ten times. The CDR3 coding sequence is TGTGCCAGCAGCCTTGGACAGCTCACTGAAGCTTTCTTT. Translated: CASSLGQLTEAFF. The chain joins TRBV11-1 to TRBJ1-1; a weak D match, TRBD1 (6 bases). This CDR3 has 13 residues. Germline CDR1 and CDR2: SGHAT and FQDESV (reference sequence). V lost 5 bases and J 4 bases, leaving 11 bases between the germline ends. Filled out from reference TRBV11-1 and TRBJ1-1, the complete variable domain reads EAEVAQSPRYKITEKSQAVAFWCDPISGHATLYWYRQILGQGPELLVQFQDESVVDDSQLPKDRFSAERLKGVDSTLKIQPAELGDSAMYLCASSLGQLTEAFFGQGTRLTVV.

The chain joins TRBV19 to TRBJ1-5; D is unresolved. The CDR3 extends over 15 amino acids. V was trimmed by 5 bases and J by 4 bases, leaving 15 bases between them. Germline assignment: CDR1 LNHDA and CDR2 SQIVND (reference sequence). The CDR3 reads CASSLPPDGNQPQHF. For the CDR3, the DNA is TGTGCCAGTAGTCTACCACCGGACGGAAATCAGCCCCAGCATTTT.

This clonotype was seen at least ten times. The chain has TRBV7-9 and TRBJ1-2; 8 bases fit TRBD1. The V and J ends lost 0 bases and 3 bases, in that order; junction bases with no gene match: 0. CDR1 and CDR2 from the germline V gene are SEHNR and FQNEAQ (reference sequence). CDR3 length: 14 residues. Written as DNA, the CDR3 is TGTGCCAGCAGCTTAGCGGACAGGGACTATGGCTACACCTTC. It encodes CASSLADRDYGYTF.

This clonotype was observed at least ten times. The chain recombines TRBV7-9 with TRBJ1-2; D may be TRBD1 (6 bases). CDR3 length: 13 residues. With 1 base removed from V and 4 bases from J, the gap between germline ends came to 7 bases. Germline assignment: CDR1 SEHNR and CDR2 FQNEAQ (reference sequence). The CDR3, as DNA: TGTGCCAGCAGCTTAGAACAGGGCTATGGCTACACCTTC. It is translated as CASSLEQGYGYTF. The full variable domain, completed using reference TRBV7-9 and TRBJ1-2, is DTGVSQNPRHKITKRGQNVTFRCDPISEHNRLYWYRQTLGQGPEFLTYFQNEAQLEKSRLLSDRFSAERPKGSFSTLEIQRTEQGDSAMYLCASSLEQGYGYTFGSGTRLTVV.

As for this clonotype: With a much larger clone just one base away, this may be a read error. The genes are TRBV12-5 and TRBJ2-5; D unclear. The CDR3 length is 12 residues. Germline values: CDR1 LGHNT, CDR2 FRNRAP. For the CDR3, the DNA is TGTGTTAGTGGTTTGGAGAAGGGGACCCAGTACTTC. Protein product: CVSGLEKGTQYF.

This sequence joins TRBV29-1 and TRBJ2-7; D uncertain. V lost 3 bases to trimming and J lost 3 bases, with 9 bases between them. Germline-derived CDR1 and CDR2 are SQVTM and ANQGSEA. The CDR3 has 12 residues. The CDR3 DNA follows: TGCAGCGTTGAGGTTCAGGACTACGAGCAGTACTTC. This encodes CSVEVQDYEQYF.

The CDR3 DNA is TGCAGTACTACTGACCCCGGGACAGGGACCTACGAGCAGTACTTC. Its protein is CSTTDPGTGTYEQYF. The chain carries TRBV20-1 and TRBJ2-7, with 9 nucleotides matching TRBD1. The germline V gene encodes CDR1 DFQATT and CDR2 SNEGSKA (reference sequence). V dropped 8 bases and J dropped 2; count of bases not matched to a gene: 13. The CDR3 is made up of 15 amino acids.

This clonotype has ten or more counts. In nucleotides, the CDR3 is TGTGCCAGCAGCGTAGGAGGGAAGGGCACTGAAGCTTTCTTT. It is translated as CASSVGGKGTEAFF. V usage is TRBV9 and J usage is TRBJ1-1; D is unclear. CDR3 size: 14 residues. From germline, CDR1 is SGDLS and CDR2 YYNGEE. Trimming took 0 bases from V and 4 from J, leaving 10 bases between them.

This clonotype has ten or more counts. V and J are TRBV5-1 and TRBJ2-5, with TRBD1 matching over 7 bases. Trimming took 4 bases from V and 5 from J; bases not matched to a gene: 5. Per the germline V gene, CDR1 is SGHRS and CDR2 is YFSETQ. The CDR3 has 13 residues. The CDR3: CASSTGVSETQYF. The CDR3 DNA reads TGCGCCAGCAGCACAGGGGTTTCTGAGACCCAGTACTTC. Complete variable domain (other parts from reference TRBV5-1 and TRBJ2-5): KAGVTQTPRYLIKTRGQQVTLSCSPISGHRSVSWYQQTPGQGLQFLFEYFSETQRNKGNFPGRFSGRQFSNSRSEMNVSTLELGDSALYLCASSTGVSETQYFGPGTRLLVL.

This clonotype was counted ten times or more. This chain links TRBV18 with TRBJ2-4; 9 bases are a match to TRBD1. J was trimmed by 8 bases and V by 0 bases; bases with no gene match: 5. CDR1 and CDR2 (germline): KGHSH, LQKENI. The CDR3 length is 15 residues. CDR3 in amino acids: CASSPPTGGWDIQYF. Written as DNA, the CDR3 is TGTGCCAGCTCACCACCAACAGGGGGCTGGGACATTCAGTACTTC.

This chain joins TRBV25-1 and TRBJ2-2; no clear D gene. Germline V gene sequence: CDR1 MGHDK, CDR2 SYGVNS. CDR3 length: 12 residues. The V end lost 8 bases, the J end lost 5 bases, and 9 bases lay between the germline ends. This CDR3 is CASVAQTGELFF. The DNA for the CDR3 is TGTGCCAGCGTCGCTCAGACCGGGGAGCTGTTTTTT.

This clonotype was detected many times. The rearrangement links TRBV7-2 to TRBJ2-7; 7 nucleotides match TRBD2. Germline loops: CDR1 SGHTA, CDR2 FQGNSA. The CDR3 is 15 residues long. Trimming cost V 2 bases and J 2 bases; bases outside gene matches: 6. CDR3 amino acids: CASSLRASGTYEQYF. The CDR3 nucleotides read TGTGCCAGCAGCTTAAGGGCTAGCGGCACCTACGAGCAGTACTTC.

Ten or more counts support this clonotype. The rearrangement uses TRBV5-8 and TRBJ2-7, with D uncertain. Trimming stripped 1 base from V and 5 bases from J, with 13 bases between. The V gene's germline CDR1 is SGHTS and CDR2 YDEGEE. The CDR3 runs to 14 residues. As DNA, the CDR3 is TGTGCCAGCAGCTTGCTCCTAGGGTCTGACGAGCAGTACTTC. Amino acid sequence: CASSLLLGSDEQYF.

This clonotype was counted many times. The chain joins TRBV12-3 or TRBV12-4 to TRBJ2-7; 9 nucleotides align to TRBD1. Trimming removed 3 bases from V and 4 bases from J; junction bases left unmatched: 4. The CDR3 loop spans 14 amino acids. CDR3 sequence: CASSLGQGRYEQYF. In DNA, the CDR3 is TGTGCCAGCAGTTTGGGACAGGGAAGGTACGAGCAGTACTTC.